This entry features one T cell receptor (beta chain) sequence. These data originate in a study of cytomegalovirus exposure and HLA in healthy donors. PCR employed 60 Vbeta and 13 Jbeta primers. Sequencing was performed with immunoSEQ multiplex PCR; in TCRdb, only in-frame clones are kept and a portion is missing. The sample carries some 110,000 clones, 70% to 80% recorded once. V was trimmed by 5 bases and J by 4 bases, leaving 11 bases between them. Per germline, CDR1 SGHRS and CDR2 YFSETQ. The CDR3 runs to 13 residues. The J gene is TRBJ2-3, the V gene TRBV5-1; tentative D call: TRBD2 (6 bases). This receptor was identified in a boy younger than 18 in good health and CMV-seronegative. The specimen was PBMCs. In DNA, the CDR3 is TGCGCCAGCAGGGTAACTAGCTCAGATACGCAGTATTTT. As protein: CASRVTSSDTQYF.